A single T cell receptor beta chain is shown here with its context. The entry originates in a study of T cell changes during pregnancy in multiple sclerosis. TCRdb's copy holds only in-frame clones and misses some; the assay was immunoSEQ multiplex PCR. Of around 130,000 clones listed, around 95% are singletons. The V end lost 7 bases, the J end lost 4 bases, and 16 bases lay between the germline ends. CDR1 is SQVTM, CDR2 ANQGSEA, per germline. The CDR3 contains 13 residues. This TCR was sampled from a female donor with multiple sclerosis, enrolled in a pregnancy study. The sample consisted of peripheral blood, taken after pregnancy. The chain joins TRBV29-1 to TRBJ1-2; D is perhaps TRBD1 (5 bases). The CDR3 loop reads CSAERQPRYGYTF. The CDR3, as DNA: TGCAGCGCCGAACGACAGCCCCGCTATGGCTACACCTTC.